The 9 T cell receptor beta chains in this list originate from one sample, sequenced in a study of cytomegalovirus exposure and HLA in healthy donors (dated by TCRdb to about 2017). The receptor library was made with the immunoSEQ multiplex PCR assay. For the multiplex PCR, a mixture combining 60 forward primers for TCR Vbeta segments and 13 reverse primers for TCR Jbeta segments was used. TCRdb retrieved this table from immuneACCESS and kept in-frame rearrangements only. Not all clones are present; in checked studies, unresolved V genes account for under half, and no reason is known for the remainder. Counted in this sample were about 110,000 clones; approximately 80% of them appeared once. 3.7% of the sample goes to the ten largest clones. Sequenced material: PBMCs. These TCRs come from a human donor in good health.

The rearrangement links TRBV15 to TRBJ2-3; D remains unclear. Germline CDR1 reads LNHNV; CDR2 reads YYDKDF (reference sequence). This CDR3 contains 13 residues. The V gene lost 4 bases and the J gene lost 3 bases, with 8 bases spanning the gap. The CDR3, as DNA: TGTGCCACCAGCAATTCAGAAACAGATACGCAGTATTTT. Protein product: CATSNSETDTQYF.

The rearrangement links TRBV2 to TRBJ2-1; D gene ambiguous. In germline, CDR1 is SNHLY, CDR2 FYNNEI. Trimming took off 5 bases at V and 4 bases at J, with 6 bases between the two ends. CDR3 length: 12 residues. For the CDR3, the DNA is TGTGCCAGCAGTACCCAGTACAATGAGCAGTTCTTC. Protein product: CASSTQYNEQFF.

This clone was detected a few times. This chain connects TRBV4-1 to TRBJ1-1, with 7 bases identical to TRBD1. J gave up 5 bases and V 4 bases, and 7 bases lay outside the gene matches. Germline CDR1 is MGHRA and CDR2 is YSYEKL. This CDR3 region has 14 residues. This CDR3 is CASSPTGVRTEAFF. For the CDR3, the DNA is TGCGCCAGCAGCCCCACAGGGGTGAGGACTGAAGCTTTCTTT.

The CDR3 bases are TGTGCCAGCAGCCCGGGATCCCACCTCTACGAGCAGTACTTC. Its protein product is CASSPGSHLYEQYF. V is TRBV2 and J is TRBJ2-7; possible D gene TRBD2, 5 bases. V gave up 6 bases and J gave up 3 bases, with 15 bases separating them. The germline CDR1 and CDR2 sequences are SNHLY and FYNNEI. The CDR3 loop spans 14 amino acids.

The J gene is TRBJ1-1, the V gene TRBV6-1; the D gene is possibly TRBD1 (6 bases). This CDR3 spans 14 amino acids. Per germline, CDR1 MNHNS and CDR2 SASEGT. Trimming removed 7 bases at V and 4 bases at J, with 16 bases between. CDR3 in amino acids: CASNRGAGVTEAFF. The DNA for the CDR3 is TGTGCCAGCAACCGAGGGGCAGGGGTCACTGAAGCTTTCTTT.

The V call is TRBV19, the J call TRBJ2-7; 8 bases line up with TRBD2. CDR1 is LNHDA and CDR2 is SQIVND in the germline V gene (reference sequence). The CDR3 runs to 19 residues. The trim removed 4 bases at V and 4 bases at J, leaving 21 bases unmatched. The chain's CDR3 is CASSKGLSRGLAVGYEQYF. CDR3 DNA: TGTGCCAGTAGTAAGGGCCTCTCCCGAGGACTAGCCGTTGGGTACGAGCAGTACTTC.

This clone has a single count. The chain carries TRBV5-4 and TRBJ1-4; weak D call: TRBD1 (5 bases). Germline V lookup: CDR1 SGHNT, CDR2 YYREEE (reference sequence). CDR3 length equals 15 residues. V was clipped by 4 bases and J by 7 bases, with 17 bases between them. CDR3 DNA: TGTGCCAGCAGCCCGGTCAGGGACTGGGGTGAAAAACTGTTTTTT. The encoded protein is CASSPVRDWGEKLFF.

This rearrangement joins TRBV28 to TRBJ1-2; the match to TRBD1 covers 7 bases. Germline lookup yields CDR1 MDHEN and CDR2 SYDVKM. CDR3 length: 12 amino acids. J was trimmed by 4 bases and V by 10 bases; bases with no gene match: 6. The CDR3 sequence is CATRQGSYGYTF. For the CDR3, the DNA is TGTGCCACCCGACAGGGAAGCTATGGCTACACCTTC.

This chain links TRBV2 with TRBJ2-4, with TRBD2 matching over 7 bases. Trimming removed 4 bases from V and 1 base from J; junction bases left unmatched: 4. Germline V CDR1 and CDR2: SNHLY, FYNNEI. The CDR3 has 15 residues. The DNA of the CDR3 is TGTGCCAGCAGTGTCGACGGGGGGGCCAAAAACATTCAGTACTTC. Its protein product is CASSVDGGAKNIQYF.